One and the same sample provided the 20 T cell receptor beta chains below, sequenced in a study of T-cell reconstitution after alpha-beta-depleted transplantation in children. It was with unique molecular identifiers that the TCRbeta library was prepared. In TCRdb, the PCR reads were re-called with MiXCR into one record per CDR3 protein. The sample contains some 600,000 distinct CDR3 sequences, 10% to 15% of which appear only once. The sample here was PBMCs, mostly from graft donor cells, taken 360 days after TCRalphabeta/CD19-depleted stem cell transplant. The receptors originated from a male patient younger than 18 who had a stem cell transplant for acute myeloid leukemia, so the T cells may come from the graft donor.

This clonotype has more than one count but fewer than ten. The V and J genes are TRBV5-1 and TRBJ2-1, with 8 bases identical to TRBD2. The germline CDR1 and CDR2 sequences are SGHRS and YFSETQ. Trimming cost V 9 bases and J 7 bases; bases outside gene matches: 12. This CDR3 is 14 amino acids long. CDR3 loop: CAKTQREPMNEQFF. The CDR3 DNA is TGCGCCAAGACACAGCGGGAGCCTATGAATGAGCAGTTCTTC. The full variable domain, completed using reference TRBV5-1 and TRBJ2-1, is KAGVTQTPRYLIKTRGQQVTLSCSPISGHRSVSWYQQTPGQGLQFLFEYFSETQRNKGNFPGRFSGRQFSNSRSEMNVSTLELGDSALYLCAKTQREPMNEQFFGPGTRLTVL.

This clonotype has at least ten counts. This chain joins TRBV7-2 and TRBJ2-7, with no clear D. The V end lost 8 bases, the J end lost 3 bases, and 11 bases lay between the germline ends. CDR3 length: 12 residues. Germline loops: CDR1 SGHTA, CDR2 FQGNSA. CDR3 sequence reads: CASSLTDYEQYF. The CDR3 DNA reads TGTGCCAGCTCATTGACCGACTACGAGCAGTACTTC.

This clonotype was recorded at least ten times. The junction departs from the called germline gene at one end, perhaps through a read error. This rearrangement joins TRBV7-7 to TRBJ2-1; tentative D call: TRBD2 (6 bases). The CDR3 sequence is 14 residues long. The germline V gene encodes CDR1 SSHAT and CDR2 FNYEAQ (reference sequence). CDR3 region: CASSLSRTSSEQFF. CDR3 DNA sequence: TGTGCTAGCAGCTTAAGCCGAACTAGCTCTGAGCAGTTCTTC.

In the case of this clonotype: Since the CDR3 does not end with the conserved phenylalanine or tryptophan, this likely comes from a read error. V and J are TRBV6-1 and TRBJ2-5; TRBD2 aligns across 7 bases. CDR1 is MNHNS and CDR2 is SASEGT in the germline V gene. V was clipped by 6 bases and J by 1 base; unmatched bases: 8. The CDR3 is made up of 15 amino acids. The CDR3 region is CASSTGTTSQETQYL. The DNA for the CDR3 is TGTGCCAGCAGCACCGGGACTACCTCCCAAGAGACCCAGTACTTA.

In this sample, this clonotype turned up a few times. The junction shows a germline mismatch at one end, possibly a read error. The rearrangement links TRBV7-7 to TRBJ2-7, with D possibly being TRBD2 (6 bases). The length of the CDR3 is 14 residues. The germline V gene has CDR1 SSHAT and CDR2 FNYEAQ (reference sequence). CDR3 amino acids: CASSPVGRENEQYF. CDR3 bases: TGTGCTAGCAGCCCAGTCGGGCGGGAAAACGAGCAGTACTTC.

This clonotype has at least ten counts. The rearrangement uses TRBV28 and TRBJ2-7; D perhaps matches TRBD2 (5 bases). The V gene's germline CDR1 is MDHEN and CDR2 SYDVKM. The CDR3 is 15 amino acids. The V end was cut by 2 bases, the J end by 4 bases, with 15 bases between. The DNA of the CDR3 is TGTGCCAGCAGTTTAGTGTTGGCGAGGAGGTACGAGCAGTACTTC. It specifies CASSLVLARRYEQYF.

This clonotype was recorded at least ten times. The chain has TRBV27 and TRBJ2-1; 8 positions match TRBD1. After removal of 8 bases from V and 0 bases from J, the junction contained 12 bases not matched to a gene. Germline CDR1 MNHEY, CDR2 SMNVEV (reference sequence). The CDR3 is 17 residues long. This chain's CDR3 is CASSTGALSPSYNEQFF. The CDR3 DNA reads as TGTGCCAGCTCGACAGGGGCCCTCTCTCCCTCCTACAATGAGCAGTTCTTC.

V is TRBV7-2 and J is TRBJ2-7, with 9 nucleotides matching TRBD1. V shed 5 bases and J 0 bases; nucleotides not matched to a gene: 5. CDR1 is SGHTA and CDR2 is FQGNSA in the germline V gene. This CDR3 has 15 amino acids. The CDR3 is CASSRTGANSYEQYF. For the CDR3, the DNA is TGTGCCAGCAGCAGGACAGGGGCCAACTCCTACGAGCAGTACTTC.

This clonotype came up once. The chain employs TRBV4-3 and TRBJ2-3; 7 bases match TRBD2. CDR1 is LGHNA, CDR2 YSLEER, per germline. The ends lost 4 bases at V and 2 bases at J; junction bases unmatched: 3. This CDR3 contains 14 residues. The chain's CDR3 is CASSPGDYTDTQYF. The CDR3 DNA reads TGCGCCAGCAGCCCCGGGGACTACACAGATACGCAGTATTTT.

This clonotype was found a few times. This sequence joins TRBV18 and TRBJ2-7; D is possibly TRBD1 or TRBD2 (5 bases each). In germline, CDR1 is KGHSH, CDR2 LQKENI. With 6 bases removed from V and 4 bases from J, the gap between germline ends came to 13 bases. There are 13 residues in the CDR3. The CDR3 DNA follows: TGTGCCAGCTCGGGGGACCACTCGTACGAGCAGTACTTC. Translating it yields CASSGDHSYEQYF.

This clonotype has a handful of counts. V gene TRBV2 combines with J gene TRBJ2-3, with TRBD2 matching 10 bases. V lost 3 bases, J lost 14 bases, and 11 bases stayed unmatched. CDR1 is SNHLY, CDR2 FYNNEI, per germline. The CDR3 is made up of 14 amino acids. CDR3 bases: TGTGCCAGCAGTGAGCAACTAGCGGGACCCGGCCGGTATTTT. Amino acids: CASSEQLAGPGRYF.

For this clonotype: Germline is not matched at one junction end, which may reflect a read error. V and J are TRBV12-3 or TRBV12-4 and TRBJ2-4; 9 bases map to TRBD1. The CDR3 totals 13 residues. CDR3: CASSPSGRTGEHF. In nucleotides, the CDR3 is TGTGCCAGCAGTCCCTCGGGCCGGACAGGGGAACACTTC.

In its sample, this clonotype was seen a few times. This CDR3 reads CSVHEVAGRAPPYEQYF. CDR3 coding DNA: TGCAGCGTCCACGAGGTAGCGGGACGTGCCCCTCCCTACGAGCAGTACTTC. The rearrangement links TRBV29-1 to TRBJ2-7; 8 positions match TRBD2. This CDR3 contains 17 residues. Trimming cost V 6 bases and J 2 bases; bases outside gene matches: 18. The germline gives CDR1 SQVTM, CDR2 ANQGSEA.

This clonotype was detected a few times. This chain links TRBV27 with TRBJ2-2; TRBD1 matches 9 bases. V lost 6 bases and J lost 1; bases outside the gene matches: 3. Germline assignment: CDR1 MNHEY and CDR2 SMNVEV (reference sequence). The CDR3 is made up of 15 amino acids. The CDR3 is CASRQGQGNTGELFF. CDR3 in DNA: TGTGCCAGCAGACAGGGACAGGGGAACACCGGGGAGCTGTTTTTT.

This clonotype was seen at least ten times. The V call is TRBV25-1, the J call TRBJ1-4; 8 bases map to TRBD1. V was pared by 6 bases and J by 8 bases, with 8 bases of the junction left unmatched. There are 14 residues in the CDR3. Germline CDR1 and CDR2: MGHDK and SYGVNS. Here the CDR3 DNA reads TGTGCCAGCAGCGCAGGGGGCCTGGGAGAAAAACTGTTTTTT. This encodes CASSAGGLGEKLFF.

This clonotype was seen ten or more times. CDR3 nucleotide sequence: TGTGCCAGCAGGTCGGGACTAGGGTACAATGAGCAGTTCTTC. This translates into CASRSGLGYNEQFF. The chain combines TRBV6-1 with TRBJ2-1; 8 bases match TRBD2. The trim removed 6 bases at V and 4 bases at J, leaving 5 bases unmatched. This CDR3 contains 14 residues. Germline V lookup: CDR1 MNHNS, CDR2 SASEGT.

This clonotype came up many times. This chain joins TRBV5-1 and TRBJ1-1; no clear D. The CDR3 is 14 amino acids. The V end was cut by 3 bases, the J end by 1 base, with 10 bases between. CDR1 is SGHRS, CDR2 YFSETQ, per germline. CDR3 loop: CASSSGLKNTEAFF. The CDR3 coding sequence is TGCGCCAGCAGCTCGGGTCTTAAGAACACTGAAGCTTTCTTT.

This chain uses TRBV7-3 with TRBJ2-1, with 8 bases identical to TRBD1. CDR1 and CDR2 from the germline V gene are SGHTA and FQGTGA. The ends lost 5 bases at V and 13 bases at J; junction bases unmatched: 7. The CDR3 loop spans 12 amino acids. The CDR3, as DNA: TGTGCCAGCAGCACTGCCGGGACAGGTCAGTTCTTC. Protein: CASSTAGTGQFF.

This clonotype was found a few times. The chain is built from TRBV12-3 or TRBV12-4 and TRBJ2-3, with a weak D call TRBD2 (7 bases). The CDR3 covers 15 residues. The CDR3 loop reads CAARRGEGLTDTQYF. In nucleotides, the CDR3 is TGTGCTGCGAGAAGGGGGGAGGGCCTTACAGATACGCAGTATTTT.

The chain has TRBV7-9 and TRBJ1-2, with 8 positions matching TRBD1. The V and J ends lost 5 bases and 2 bases, in that order; junction bases with no gene match: 19. The CDR3 length is 19 residues. Germline loops: CDR1 SEHNR, CDR2 FQNEAQ (reference sequence). The CDR3 DNA reads as TGTGCCAGCAGCGATAGCTTCGGGACAGGAGAGCAAGGGAACTATGGCTACACCTTC. It specifies CASSDSFGTGEQGNYGYTF.